The 8 T cell receptor beta chains below were found in one sample sequenced in a study of blood T cell repertoires in COVID-19. Libraries were prepared by immunoSEQ multiplex PCR; TCRdb keeps only in-frame clonotypes and omits some of them. In the table there are roughly 190,000 clones, 80% to 95% of which are singletons. The sample comprised peripheral blood. The receptor source for this set is a man aged 45-65 years with acute or convalescent COVID-19.

The CDR3 DNA reads TGTGCCAGCGAGTCTAATTCCTACGAGCAGTACTTC. This codes for CASESNSYEQYF. The J gene is TRBJ2-7, the V gene TRBV10-3; D is uncertain. The CDR3 spans 12 residues. Germline V lookup: CDR1 ENHRY, CDR2 SYGVKD. The germline V and J ends were trimmed by 10 bases and 1 base, with 11 bases remaining between them.

The CDR3 bases are TGTGCCACCAGCAGAGATCGGGGACAGGGATCTCGTCAGCCCCAGCATTTT. Its protein is CATSRDRGQGSRQPQHF. The chain is built from TRBV15 and TRBJ1-5; 9 bases agree with TRBD1. Germline V gene sequence: CDR1 LNHNV, CDR2 YYDKDF (reference sequence). The V gene end was trimmed by 0 bases and the J gene end by 6 bases; junction bases not matched to a gene: 9. This CDR3 has 17 amino acids.

This chain links TRBV5-6 with TRBJ2-3; 12 positions match TRBD2. The CDR3 is 16 residues long. J gave up 6 bases and V 2 bases, and 7 bases lay outside the gene matches. Germline assignment: CDR1 SGHDT and CDR2 YYEEEE. CDR3 amino acids: CASSLRLAGVSDTQYF. The CDR3 nucleotides are TGTGCCAGCAGCTTAAGACTAGCGGGAGTGTCGGATACGCAGTATTTT. The full variable domain, its missing parts supplied by reference TRBV5-6 and TRBJ2-3, is DAGVTQSPTHLIKTRGQQVTLRCSPKSGHDTVSWYQQALGQGPQFIFQYYEEEERQRGNFPDRFSGHQFPNYSSELNVNALLLGDSALYLCASSLRLAGVSDTQYFGPGTRLTVL.

The gene calls are TRBV6-5 and TRBJ1-6; 9 bases are shared with TRBD1. The length of the CDR3 is 15 residues. Losses at the gene ends were 5 bases for V and 9 bases for J; bases not matched to a gene: 8. CDR1 and CDR2 (germline): MNHEY, SVGAGI. The chain's CDR3 is CASSPRTGEGSPLHF. In DNA form, the CDR3 reads TGTGCCAGCAGTCCTCGGACAGGGGAAGGTTCACCCCTCCACTTT.

This chain joins TRBV5-1 and TRBJ2-2; possibly TRBD1 for D (6 bases). The length of the CDR3 is 15 residues. Germline V gene lookup returns CDR1 SGHRS and CDR2 YFSETQ. The V end was cut by 2 bases, the J end by 0 bases, with 8 bases between. CDR3 loop: CASSFRTANTGELFF. DNA of the CDR3: TGCGCCAGCAGCTTCAGGACAGCGAACACCGGGGAGCTGTTTTTT.

This clone was detected only a few times. The chain carries TRBV27 and TRBJ2-7; D unresolved. The CDR3 has 15 residues. Germline V CDR1 and CDR2: MNHEY, SMNVEV (reference sequence). With 6 bases removed from V and 3 bases from J, the gap between germline ends came to 18 bases. DNA for the CDR3: TGTGCCAGCAGCTACCGTACACAGCTCGTCTACGAGCAGTACTTC. This gives the protein CASSYRTQLVYEQYF.

This clone was counted a few times. The chain employs TRBV7-9 and TRBJ1-1; 10 bases agree with TRBD1. The CDR3 contains 14 residues. The junction had 2 bases not matched to a gene; V was cut back by 5 bases and J by 2 bases. CDR1 is SEHNR, CDR2 FQNEAQ, per germline (reference sequence). The CDR3 protein is CASSLTGGNTEAFF. The CDR3 nucleotides read TGTGCCAGCAGCCTGACAGGGGGCAACACTGAAGCTTTCTTT.

J is TRBJ1-1 and V is TRBV4-1, with a tentative D call TRBD1 (6 bases). Germline V gives CDR1 MGHRA, CDR2 YSYEKL. The CDR3 spans 17 residues. V was clipped by 2 bases and J by 0 bases, with 16 bases between them. Here the CDR3 reads CASSQLLRGAVNTEAFF. CDR3 nucleotide sequence: TGCGCCAGCAGCCAACTCCTACGGGGGGCGGTGAACACTGAAGCTTTCTTT.